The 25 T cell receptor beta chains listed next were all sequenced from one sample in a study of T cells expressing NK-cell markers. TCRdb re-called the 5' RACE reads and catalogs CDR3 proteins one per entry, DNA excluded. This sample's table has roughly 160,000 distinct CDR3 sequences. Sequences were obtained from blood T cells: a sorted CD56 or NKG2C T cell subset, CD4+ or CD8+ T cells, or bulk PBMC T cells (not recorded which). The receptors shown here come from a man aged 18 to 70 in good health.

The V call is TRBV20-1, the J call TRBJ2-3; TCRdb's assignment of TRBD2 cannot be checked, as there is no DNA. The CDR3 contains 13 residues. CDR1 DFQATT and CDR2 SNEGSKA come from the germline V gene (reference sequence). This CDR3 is CSARTSGAWAQYF.

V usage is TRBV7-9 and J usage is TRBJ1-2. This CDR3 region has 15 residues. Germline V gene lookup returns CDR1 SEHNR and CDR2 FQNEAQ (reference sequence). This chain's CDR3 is CASSLVQPLNYGYTF.

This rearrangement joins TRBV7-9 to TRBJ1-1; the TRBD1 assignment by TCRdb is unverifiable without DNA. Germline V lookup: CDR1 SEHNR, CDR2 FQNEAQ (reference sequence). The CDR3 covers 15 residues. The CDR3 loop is CASSQDRVERTEAFF.

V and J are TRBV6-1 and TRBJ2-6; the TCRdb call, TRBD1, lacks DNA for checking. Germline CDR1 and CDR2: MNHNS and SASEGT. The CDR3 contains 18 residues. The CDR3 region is CASSWDGGGVSGANVLTF.

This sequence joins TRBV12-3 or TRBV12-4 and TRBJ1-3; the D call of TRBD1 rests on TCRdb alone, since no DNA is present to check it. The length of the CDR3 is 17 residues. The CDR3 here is CASSFPTGRSSGNTIYF.

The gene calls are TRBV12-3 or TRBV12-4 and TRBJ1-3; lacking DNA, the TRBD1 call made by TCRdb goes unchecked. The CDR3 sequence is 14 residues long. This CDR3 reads CASSIEGHPLTIYF.

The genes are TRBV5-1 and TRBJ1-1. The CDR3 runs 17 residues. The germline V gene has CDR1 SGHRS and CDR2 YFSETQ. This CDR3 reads CASSFHSGAFSNTEAFF.

CDR3 in amino acids: CASSLVTGAPEQFF. The chain combines TRBV7-8 with TRBJ2-1; TCRdb proposes TRBD2, but this gene call is untestable without DNA. CDR3 size: 14 residues. The V gene's germline CDR1 is SGHVS and CDR2 FQNEAQ.

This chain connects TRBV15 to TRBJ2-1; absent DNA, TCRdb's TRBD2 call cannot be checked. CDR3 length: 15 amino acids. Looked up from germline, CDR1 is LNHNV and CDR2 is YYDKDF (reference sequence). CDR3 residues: CATSRARDSYNEQFF.

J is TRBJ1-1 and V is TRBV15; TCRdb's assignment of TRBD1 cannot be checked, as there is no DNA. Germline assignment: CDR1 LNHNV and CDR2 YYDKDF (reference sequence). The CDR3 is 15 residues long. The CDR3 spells CATSTTRGGDTEAFF. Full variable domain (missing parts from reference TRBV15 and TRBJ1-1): DAMVIQNPRYQVTQFGKPVTLSCSQTLNHNVMYWYQQKSSQAPKLLFHYYDKDFNNEADTPDNFQSRRPNTSFCFLDIRSPGLGDTAMYLCATSTTRGGDTEAFFGQGTRLTVV.

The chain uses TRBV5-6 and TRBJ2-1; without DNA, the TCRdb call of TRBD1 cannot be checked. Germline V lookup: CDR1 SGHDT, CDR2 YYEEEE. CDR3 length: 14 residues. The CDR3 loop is CASSPGQGWDEQFF. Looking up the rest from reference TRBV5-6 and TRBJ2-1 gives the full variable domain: DAGVTQSPTHLIKTRGQQVTLRCSPKSGHDTVSWYQQALGQGPQFIFQYYEEEERQRGNFPDRFSGHQFPNYSSELNVNALLLGDSALYLCASSPGQGWDEQFFGPGTRLTVL.

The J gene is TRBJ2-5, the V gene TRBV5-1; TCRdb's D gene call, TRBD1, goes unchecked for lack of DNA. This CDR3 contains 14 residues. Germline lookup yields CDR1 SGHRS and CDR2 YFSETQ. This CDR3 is CASQQGFTGETQYF.

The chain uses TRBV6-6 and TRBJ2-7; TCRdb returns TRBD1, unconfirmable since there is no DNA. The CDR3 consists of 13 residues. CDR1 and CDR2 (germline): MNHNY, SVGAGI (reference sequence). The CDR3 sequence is CATSRDRAYEQYF.

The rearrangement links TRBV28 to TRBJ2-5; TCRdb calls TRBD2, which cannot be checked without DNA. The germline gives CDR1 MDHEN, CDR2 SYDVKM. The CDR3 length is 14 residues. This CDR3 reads CASTTGGLQETQYF.

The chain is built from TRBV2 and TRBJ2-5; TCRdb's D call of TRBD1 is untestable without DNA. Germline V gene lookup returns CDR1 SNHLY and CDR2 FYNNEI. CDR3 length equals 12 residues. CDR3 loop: CASGHREETQYF. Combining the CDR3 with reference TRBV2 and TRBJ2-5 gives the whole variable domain EPEVTQTPSHQVTQMGQEVILRCVPISNHLYFYWYRQILGQKVEFLVSFYNNEISEKSEIFDDQFSVERPDGSNFTLKIRSTKLEDSAMYFCASGHREETQYFGPGTRLLVL.

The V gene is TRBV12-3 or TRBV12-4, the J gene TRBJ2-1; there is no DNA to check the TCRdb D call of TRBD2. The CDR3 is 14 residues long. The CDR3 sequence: CASSPRDLPNEQFF.

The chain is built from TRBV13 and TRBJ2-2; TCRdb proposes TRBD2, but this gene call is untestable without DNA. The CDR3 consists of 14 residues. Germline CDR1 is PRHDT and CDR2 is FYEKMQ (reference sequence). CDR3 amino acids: CASSQGGFTGELFF.

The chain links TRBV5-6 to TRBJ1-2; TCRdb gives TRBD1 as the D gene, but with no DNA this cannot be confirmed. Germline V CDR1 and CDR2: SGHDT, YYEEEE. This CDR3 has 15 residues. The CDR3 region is CASSIGQGTNYGYTF.

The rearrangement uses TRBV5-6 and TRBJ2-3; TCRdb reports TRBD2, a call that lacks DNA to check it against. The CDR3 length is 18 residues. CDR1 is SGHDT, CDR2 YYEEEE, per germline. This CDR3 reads CASSLNLLAGGLMDTQYF.

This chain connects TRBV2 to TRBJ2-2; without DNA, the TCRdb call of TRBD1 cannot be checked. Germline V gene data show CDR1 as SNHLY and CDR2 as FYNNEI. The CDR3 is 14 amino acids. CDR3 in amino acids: CASSTNRGTGELFF.

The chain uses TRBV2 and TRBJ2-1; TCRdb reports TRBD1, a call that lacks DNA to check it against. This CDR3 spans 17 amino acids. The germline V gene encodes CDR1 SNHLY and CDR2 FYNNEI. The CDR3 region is CASSERGAGSSYNEQFF.

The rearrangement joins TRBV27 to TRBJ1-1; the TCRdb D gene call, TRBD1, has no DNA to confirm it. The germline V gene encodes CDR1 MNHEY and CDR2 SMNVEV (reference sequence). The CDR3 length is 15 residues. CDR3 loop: CASSLSQGMNTEAFF.

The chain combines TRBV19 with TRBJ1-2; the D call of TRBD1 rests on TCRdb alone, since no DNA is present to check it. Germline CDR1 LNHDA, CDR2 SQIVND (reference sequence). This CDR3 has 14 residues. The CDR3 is CASPAGGLNYGYTF.

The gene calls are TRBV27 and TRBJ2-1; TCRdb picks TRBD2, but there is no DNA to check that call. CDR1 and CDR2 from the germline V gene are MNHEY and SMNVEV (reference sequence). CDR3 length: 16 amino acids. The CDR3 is CASSLVADYSSNEQFF.

The CDR3 loop is CSVAGEGAGDPTDTQYF. This chain links TRBV29-1 with TRBJ2-3; TCRdb names TRBD1, which stays unverified in the absence of DNA. This CDR3 region has 17 residues. The germline gives CDR1 SQVTM, CDR2 ANQGSEA.